The sequence of this T cell receptor (beta chain) was determined in a study of circulating and synovial CD4+ cells in juvenile arthritis. Sequenced samples came from active juvenile idiopathic arthritis patients. A note on this clone: Its antigen is undetermined.

Study observations and caveats: These blood cells shared more CDR3 sequences with synovium than bulk blood. Bulk blood CD4 repertoires were more diverse than these.

Here immunoSEQ multiplex PCR was the method, and the copy in TCRdb shows in-frame clones only, minus some. The data show about 1,300 clones, 70% to 90% seen once. The sequence came from a human patient with juvenile idiopathic arthritis. Some clones in this sample may be carry-over from other donors' samples. The sequencing sample was made of HLA-DR+ CD4+ T cells from blood. Described subset: circulating pathogenic-like lymphocytes, sorted as HLA-DR+CD14-CD3+CD4+CD25low/- blood T cells.

CDR3 sequence (DNA): TGCGCCAGCAGCGGGGGGATCAACTATGGCTACACCTTC. Amino acid sequence: CASSGGINYGYTF. The rearrangement links TRBV5-1 to TRBJ1-2; the D gene is possibly TRBD1 (5 bases). From germline, CDR1 is SGHRS and CDR2 YFSETQ. The CDR3 is 13 residues long. V was trimmed by 4 bases and J by 2 bases, leaving 9 bases between them. Filled out from reference TRBV5-1 and TRBJ1-2, the complete variable domain reads KAGVTQTPRYLIKTRGQQVTLSCSPISGHRSVSWYQQTPGQGLQFLFEYFSETQRNKGNFPGRFSGRQFSNSRSEMNVSTLELGDSALYLCASSGGINYGYTFGSGTRLTVV.